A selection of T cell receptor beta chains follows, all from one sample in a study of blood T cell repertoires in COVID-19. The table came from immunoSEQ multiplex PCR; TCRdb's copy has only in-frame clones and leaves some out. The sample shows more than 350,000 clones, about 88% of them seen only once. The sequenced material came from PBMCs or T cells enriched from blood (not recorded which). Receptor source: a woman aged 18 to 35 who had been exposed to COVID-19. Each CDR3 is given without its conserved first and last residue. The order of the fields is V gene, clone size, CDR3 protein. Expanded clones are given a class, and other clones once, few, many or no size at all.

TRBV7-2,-,ASSFQGDYRGEQY
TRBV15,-,ATGNGGSYEQY
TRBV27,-,ASSPRDRSRDGYT
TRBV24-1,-,ATSDGQGKGTEAF
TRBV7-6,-,ASSLSGGGNSPLH
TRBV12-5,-,ASGQNTGPGTEAF
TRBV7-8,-,ASSLVAGANTGELF
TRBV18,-,ASSPDREGGYT
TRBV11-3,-,ASSWRALQVLSDYGYT
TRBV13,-,ASSLAWGLNSPLH
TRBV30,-,AWCRDRGQDGYT
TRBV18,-,ASSVLAGVNEQF
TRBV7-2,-,ASSLLAGANEQY
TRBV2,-,ATLRYRDSPSGASYEQY
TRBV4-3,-,ASSTETGGYEQY
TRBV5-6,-,ASSLVRKNTEAF
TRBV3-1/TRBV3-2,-,ASSQGFFGTSGRGTGELF
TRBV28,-,ASSSRITPGDGAYGYT
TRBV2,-,ASVPGSSYNEQF
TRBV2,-,ASKGGLGGGNNEQF
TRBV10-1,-,ASSVGGAGELF
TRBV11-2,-,ASSLDGGTGIWNEQF
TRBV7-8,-,ASSPLTGAGNTIY
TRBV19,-,ASRGLAGGTGSDTQY
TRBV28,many,ASSLRGHGLGYT
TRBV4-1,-,ASKPGQGEPNTEAF
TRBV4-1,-,ASSLTGSGANVLT
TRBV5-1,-,ASSLGQGSLGYT
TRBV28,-,ASSLSRGNTIY
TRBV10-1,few,ASSAGLGGYGYT
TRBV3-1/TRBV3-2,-,ASSPRPGASSYNEQF
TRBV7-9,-,ASSLSSPLH
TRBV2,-,ASRARGAGPYEQY
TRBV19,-,ASSITLASSYEQY
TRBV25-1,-,ASSESGTPAYEQY
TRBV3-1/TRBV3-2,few,ASSQDFRTGTESTDTQY
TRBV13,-,ASSPRVAGSSYEQY
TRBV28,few,ASSRGGQREQF
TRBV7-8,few,ASSARVPTGVGQETQY
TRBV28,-,ASSSLSGEQF
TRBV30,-,AWSVGDRFMNTEAF
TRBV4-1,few,ASSPGVGYT
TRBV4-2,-,ASSQLDTSPNEKLF